These T cell receptor beta chains were read from a single sample in a study of spatial heterogeneity in lung cancer. Via MiXCR, TCRdb re-called the 5' RACE reads, giving one row per CDR3 protein. Among 6,500 to 8,000 distinct CDR3 sequences, 3% to 3.5% were seen once, and the ten largest hold 20% to 25%. Sample: lung tumor tissue, taken at surgery. The receptor set was obtained from a male donor with early-stage non-small cell lung cancer. The CDR3 runs from the conserved cysteine through the conserved F or W. D genes are given only for firm matches. Size values are once, few and many counts, or a class for expanded clones, and some rows have none.

j_call: TRBJ2-3
clone_size: -
cdr3_length: 16
v_call: TRBV7-9
d_call: -
cdr3_nt: TGTGCCAGCAGCTTAGTCGCGGCCTCTAGCACAGATACGCAGTATTTT
cdr3_aa: CASSLVAASSTDTQYF

j_call: TRBJ2-1
clone_size: -
cdr3_length: 15
v_call: TRBV20-1
d_call: TRBD2
cdr3_nt: TGCAGTGCTAGATATCCGGGAGGTGGATACAATGAGCAGTTCTTC
cdr3_aa: CSARYPGGGYNEQFF

j_call: TRBJ2-1
clone_size: -
cdr3_length: 15
v_call: TRBV5-8
d_call: -
cdr3_nt: TGTGCCAGCCCGGGACAGCGGGAGTCCAAGGATGAGCAGTTCTTC
cdr3_aa: CASPGQRESKDEQFF

j_call: TRBJ2-6
clone_size: many
cdr3_length: 16
v_call: TRBV2
d_call: -
cdr3_nt: TGTGCCAGCAGGGGTCGGCGGATCTCTGGGGCCAACGTCCTGACTTTC
cdr3_aa: CASRGRRISGANVLTF

j_call: TRBJ1-2
clone_size: medium-sized
cdr3_length: 14
v_call: TRBV20-1
d_call: -
cdr3_nt: TGCAGTGCTTCCCACTCGGGACTGAACTATGGCTACACCTTC
cdr3_aa: CSASHSGLNYGYTF

j_call: TRBJ1-6
clone_size: -
cdr3_length: 17
v_call: TRBV11-2
d_call: TRBD1
cdr3_nt: TGTGCCAGCAGCCCATCCCTAGGGGGCCCACGGAATTCACCCCTCCACTTT
cdr3_aa: CASSPSLGGPRNSPLHF

j_call: TRBJ1-2
clone_size: few
cdr3_length: 13
v_call: TRBV6-1
d_call: -
cdr3_nt: TGTGCCAGCTGGCCGGGACATAGCTATGGCTACACCTTC
cdr3_aa: CASWPGHSYGYTF

j_call: TRBJ2-2
clone_size: many
cdr3_length: 15
v_call: TRBV19
d_call: -
cdr3_nt: TGTGCCAGTAGTATTACGGCGGCCGACACCGGGGAGCTGTTTTTT
cdr3_aa: CASSITAADTGELFF

j_call: TRBJ2-1
clone_size: few
cdr3_length: 17
v_call: TRBV5-1
d_call: TRBD2
cdr3_nt: TGCGCCAGCAGCTTGGTCCCGGGACTAGCGGGACGCAATGAGCAGTTCTTC
cdr3_aa: CASSLVPGLAGRNEQFF

j_call: TRBJ1-5
clone_size: medium-sized
cdr3_length: 14
v_call: TRBV20-1
d_call: -
cdr3_nt: TGCAGTGCCAGACAACAGGGCCCCAATCAGCCCCAGCATTTT
cdr3_aa: CSARQQGPNQPQHF

j_call: TRBJ2-7
clone_size: many
cdr3_length: 14
v_call: TRBV20-1
d_call: TRBD2
cdr3_nt: TGCAGTGCTAGCACTAGCGGGAGCGGCTACGAGCAGTACTTC
cdr3_aa: CSASTSGSGYEQYF

j_call: TRBJ2-2
clone_size: many
cdr3_length: 15
v_call: TRBV4-2
d_call: -
cdr3_nt: TGTGCCAGCAGCCAAGATCGGGGGCAGGTCGGGGAGCTGTTTTTT
cdr3_aa: CASSQDRGQVGELFF

j_call: TRBJ1-2
clone_size: many
cdr3_length: 13
v_call: TRBV29-1
d_call: TRBD1
cdr3_nt: TGCAGCGTTGGATGGACAGGCAACTATGGCTACACCTTC
cdr3_aa: CSVGWTGNYGYTF

j_call: TRBJ1-3
clone_size: many
cdr3_length: 14
v_call: TRBV2
d_call: -
cdr3_nt: TGTGCCAGCTTCGGGGGGCTCTCTGGAAACACCATATATTTT
cdr3_aa: CASFGGLSGNTIYF

j_call: TRBJ1-6
clone_size: many
cdr3_length: 13
v_call: TRBV29-1
d_call: -
cdr3_nt: TGCAGCGTCCAGACAGCCTATAATTCACCCCTCCACTTT
cdr3_aa: CSVQTAYNSPLHF

j_call: TRBJ1-4
clone_size: medium-sized
cdr3_length: 16
v_call: TRBV3-1
d_call: -
cdr3_nt: TGTGCCAGCAGCCAAGCGGGGGTCCGGGGGAGGGAAAAACTGTTTTTT
cdr3_aa: CASSQAGVRGREKLFF

j_call: TRBJ2-5
clone_size: medium-sized
cdr3_length: 16
v_call: TRBV24-1
d_call: TRBD2
cdr3_nt: TGTGCCACCAGTGACCCACTAGCGGGCGGACAAGAGACCCAGTACTTC
cdr3_aa: CATSDPLAGGQETQYF

j_call: TRBJ1-4
clone_size: medium-sized
cdr3_length: 16
v_call: TRBV5-1
d_call: TRBD1
cdr3_nt: TGCGCCAGCAGCCCCCGGACAGGGGGCGTTTGGGAAAAACTGTTTTTT
cdr3_aa: CASSPRTGGVWEKLFF

j_call: TRBJ1-3
clone_size: many
cdr3_length: 17
v_call: TRBV6-1
d_call: -
cdr3_nt: TGTGCCAGCAGCCTCTTCTCGACAGGTTCAACCTGGGACACCATATATTTT
cdr3_aa: CASSLFSTGSTWDTIYF

j_call: TRBJ2-7
clone_size: many
cdr3_length: 12
v_call: TRBV6-1
d_call: -
cdr3_nt: TGTGCCAGCAGTGAAACTGAGGCTGAGAGGTACTTC
cdr3_aa: CASSETEAERYF

j_call: TRBJ1-1
clone_size: few
cdr3_length: 14
v_call: TRBV6-5
d_call: -
cdr3_nt: TGTGCCAGCAAGGTCCAGGGTCTGAACACTGAAGCTTTCTTT
cdr3_aa: CASKVQGLNTEAFF

j_call: TRBJ2-5
clone_size: many
cdr3_length: 14
v_call: TRBV5-1
d_call: -
cdr3_nt: TGCGCCAGCAACCCCCTGGGCCTCGGGGAGACCCAGTACTTC
cdr3_aa: CASNPLGLGETQYF

j_call: TRBJ1-5
clone_size: many
cdr3_length: 12
v_call: TRBV18
d_call: -
cdr3_nt: TGTGCCAGCTCACCCGGGGCACAGCCCCAGCATTTT
cdr3_aa: CASSPGAQPQHF